This T cell receptor beta chain came from a study of blood T cell repertoires in COVID-19. This CDR3 is built from 11 residues. Trimming took off 3 bases at V and 6 bases at J, with 4 bases between the two ends. In germline, CDR1 is LNHDA, CDR2 SQIVND (reference sequence). Original analysis: From reference gene primer amplification, estimates of nucleated cell counts were derived. The data were produced by immunoSEQ multiplex PCR, yet TCRdb's version contains in-frame clones alone and is incomplete. V and J calls and clone size are given by that table; D and trimming were obtained from the DNA. The sample lists approximately 400,000 clones; roughly 86% were seen once. Participants were placed into cohorts based on the clinical history they reported.

This TCR was sampled from a man aged 30-40 years who had recovered from COVID-19. The chain recombines TRBV19 with TRBJ2-3, with D hard to call. Material: PBMCs or T cells enriched from blood (not recorded which). The DNA of the CDR3 is TGTGCCAGTAGTATCGCGGATACGCAGTATTTT. It is translated as CASSIADTQYF.